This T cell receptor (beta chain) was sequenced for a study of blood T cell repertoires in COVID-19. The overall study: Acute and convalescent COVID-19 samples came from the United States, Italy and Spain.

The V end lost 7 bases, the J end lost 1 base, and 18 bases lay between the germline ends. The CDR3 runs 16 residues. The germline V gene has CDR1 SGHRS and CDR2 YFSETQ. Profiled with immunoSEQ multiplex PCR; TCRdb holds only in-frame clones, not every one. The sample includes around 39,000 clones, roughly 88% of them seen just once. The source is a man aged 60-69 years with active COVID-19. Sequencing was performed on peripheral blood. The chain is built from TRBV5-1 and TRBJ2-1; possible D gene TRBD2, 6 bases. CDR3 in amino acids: CASALHASESYNEQFF. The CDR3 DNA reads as TGCGCCAGCGCACTTCACGCTAGCGAATCCTACAATGAGCAGTTCTTC.